This TCR beta chain was identified in a study of blood T cell repertoires in COVID-19. TCRdb's copy holds only in-frame clones and misses some; the assay was immunoSEQ multiplex PCR. The sample has about 100,000 clones; 80% to 95% are singletons. The CDR3 totals 16 residues. Germline values: CDR1 SGHAT, CDR2 FQNNGV. Trimming stripped 5 bases from V and 0 bases from J, with 16 bases between. The sequenced sample consisted of peripheral blood. The origin of this receptor is a man aged 18 to 29 with acute or convalescent COVID-19. The gene calls are TRBV11-2 and TRBJ1-1; D is unclear. CDR3 protein: CASSPSVALVNTEAFF. CDR3 DNA: TGTGCCAGCAGCCCCTCGGTAGCTTTGGTGAACACTGAAGCTTTCTTT. Complete variable domain (other parts from reference TRBV11-2 and TRBJ1-1): EAGVAQSPRYKIIEKRQSVAFWCNPISGHATLYWYQQILGQGPKLLIQFQNNGVVDDSQLPKDRFSAERLKGVDSTLKIQPAKLEDSAVYLCASSPSVALVNTEAFFGQGTRLTVV.